Sequencing of this TCR beta chain was carried out in a study of cytomegalovirus exposure and HLA in healthy donors. General observations from the study: Per a prior analysis, the majority of TCR beta V segments were productive roughly 90% or roughly 30% of the time. TCR beta V- and J-gene trimming, according to a later analysis, was linked to a missense DCLRE1C variant.

The germline V gene encodes CDR1 SGHTA and CDR2 FQGTGA. Trimming shortened V by 6 bases and J by 1 base, and 11 bases separated the two germline ends. This CDR3 comprises 14 residues. It was with 60 Vbeta and 13 Jbeta primers that the PCR ran. The assay was immunoSEQ multiplex PCR, and TCRdb's table has in-frame clones only and misses some. Of about 72,000 clones listed, roughly 78% are singletons. Of note for this clone: Its matching antigen is unknown.

The TCR comes from a man between 18 and 29 years old in good health and CMV-seronegative. The sample comprised PBMCs. V usage is TRBV7-3 and J usage is TRBJ2-3; the D is unclear. The CDR3 spells CASSSTRGTDTQYF. CDR3 in DNA: TGTGCCAGCAGTTCCACTCGGGGCACAGATACGCAGTATTTT.